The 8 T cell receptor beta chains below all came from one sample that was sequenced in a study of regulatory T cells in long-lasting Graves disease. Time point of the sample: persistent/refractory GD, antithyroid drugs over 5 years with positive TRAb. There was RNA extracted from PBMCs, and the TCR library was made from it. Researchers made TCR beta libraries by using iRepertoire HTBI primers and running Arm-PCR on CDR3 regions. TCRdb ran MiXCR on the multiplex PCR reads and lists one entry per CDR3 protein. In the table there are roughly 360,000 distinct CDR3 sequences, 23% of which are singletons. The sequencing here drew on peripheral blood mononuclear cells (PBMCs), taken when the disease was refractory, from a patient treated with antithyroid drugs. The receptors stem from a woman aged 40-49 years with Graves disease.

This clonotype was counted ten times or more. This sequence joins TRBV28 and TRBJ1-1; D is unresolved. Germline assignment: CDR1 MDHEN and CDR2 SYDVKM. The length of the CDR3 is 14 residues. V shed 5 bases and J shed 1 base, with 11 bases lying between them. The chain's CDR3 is CASSQVDRNTEAFF. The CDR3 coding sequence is TGTGCCAGCAGTCAAGTCGACCGGAACACTGAAGCTTTCTTT.

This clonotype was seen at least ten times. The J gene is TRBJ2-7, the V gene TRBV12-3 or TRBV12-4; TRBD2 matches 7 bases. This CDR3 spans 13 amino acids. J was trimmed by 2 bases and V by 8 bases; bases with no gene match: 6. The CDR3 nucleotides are TGTGCCAGCGGTCGGGGGGTCGCCTACGAGCAGTACTTC. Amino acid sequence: CASGRGVAYEQYF.

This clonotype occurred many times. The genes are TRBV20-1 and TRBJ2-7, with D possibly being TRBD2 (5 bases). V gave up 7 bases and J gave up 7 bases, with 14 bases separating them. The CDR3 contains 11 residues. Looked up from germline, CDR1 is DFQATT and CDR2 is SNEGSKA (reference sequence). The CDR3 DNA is TGCAGTGTCCCGGTGGGGAGAGAGCAGTACTTC. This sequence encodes CSVPVGREQYF.

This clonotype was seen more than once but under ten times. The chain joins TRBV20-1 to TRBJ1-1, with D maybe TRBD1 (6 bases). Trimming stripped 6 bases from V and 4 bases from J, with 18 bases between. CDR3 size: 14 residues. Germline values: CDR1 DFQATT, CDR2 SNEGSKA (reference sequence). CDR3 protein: CSASRDIFSTEAFF. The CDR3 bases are TGCAGTGCCTCCCGGGACATTTTTTCCACTGAAGCTTTCTTT.

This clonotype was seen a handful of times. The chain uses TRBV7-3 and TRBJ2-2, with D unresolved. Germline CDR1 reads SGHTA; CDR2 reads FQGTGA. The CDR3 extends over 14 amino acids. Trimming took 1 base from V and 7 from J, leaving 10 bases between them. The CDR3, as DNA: TGTGCCAGCAGCTTAAGGTTGGCCGTCGGGGAGCTGTTTTTT. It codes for CASSLRLAVGELFF.

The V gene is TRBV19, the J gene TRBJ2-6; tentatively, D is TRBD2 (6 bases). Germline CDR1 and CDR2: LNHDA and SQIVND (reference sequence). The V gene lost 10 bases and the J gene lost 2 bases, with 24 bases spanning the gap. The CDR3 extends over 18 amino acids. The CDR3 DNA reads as TGTGCCACCCATGATAGCGGAAGGGCCAGAGCTGGGGCCAACGTCCTGACTTTC. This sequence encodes CATHDSGRARAGANVLTF.

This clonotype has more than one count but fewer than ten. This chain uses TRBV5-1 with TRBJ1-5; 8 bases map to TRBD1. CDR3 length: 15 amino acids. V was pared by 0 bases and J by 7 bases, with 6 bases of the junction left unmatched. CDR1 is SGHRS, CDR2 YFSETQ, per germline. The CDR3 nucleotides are TGCGCCAGCAGCTTGGAGTCAGGGGGCGGGCAGCCCCAGCATTTT. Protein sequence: CASSLESGGGQPQHF.

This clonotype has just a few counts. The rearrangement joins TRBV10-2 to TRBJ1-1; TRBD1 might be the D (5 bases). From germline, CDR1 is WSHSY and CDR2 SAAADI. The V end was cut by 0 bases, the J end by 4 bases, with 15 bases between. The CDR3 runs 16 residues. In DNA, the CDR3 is TGCGCCAGCAGTGAGTCGAAGGGGCGAGGTGGCACTGAAGCTTTCTTT. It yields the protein CASSESKGRGGTEAFF.